This paragraph covers one TCR beta chain sequence. Its target is not known. This specimen belongs to a study of metastatic and nonmetastatic thyroid tumors. Study summary: Across blood and tumor or nodule tissue, repertoires from malignant and benign thyroid patients were compared with one another.

No patient had received any treatment before thyroid surgery. The CDR3 has 16 residues. Germline V gene data show CDR1 as SGHKS and CDR2 as YYEKEE (reference sequence). Trimming cost V 2 bases and J 2 bases; bases outside gene matches: 7. Study-wide results and caveats: In both blood and tumor samples, TCR beta diversity was reported significantly higher for malignant than benign nodules.

In the original analysis: The study's classifier, a distant-metastasis tool for papillary thyroid cancer, was built using CDR3 differences across clinicopathological groups. TCRdb re-clonotyped the PCR reads via MiXCR. The V and J calls and clone size are TCRdb's, not the authors'. Among just over 7,500 clones, roughly 27% were seen once, and the ten largest hold roughly a sixth. The sample taken for sequencing was adjacent normal tissue. This sequence originates from a female donor with papillary thyroid cancer or a benign thyroid nodule (not recorded which). Some clones in this sample may be carry-over from other donors' samples. V is TRBV5-5 and J is TRBJ2-5; TRBD1 agrees at 9 bases. The CDR3: CASSFSTGGGQETQYF. CDR3 DNA sequence: TGTGCCAGCAGCTTCTCGACAGGGGGAGGACAAGAGACCCAGTACTTC.